The rows below give T cell receptor beta chains drawn from one sample of a study of blood T cell repertoires in COVID-19. The repertoire was sequenced with immunoSEQ multiplex PCR; TCRdb's copy has only in-frame clones and lacks some. The table lists 95,000 or so clones, more than 80% of them singletons. The specimen was peripheral blood. The receptors originated from a human donor in a cohort sampled during active COVID-19. CDR3s include the opening cysteine and the closing phenylalanine or tryptophan. D genes are given only for firm matches. For some rows the clone size is stated as once, few or many, or as a class when expanded; others skip it.

TRBJ2-2 NA NA 17 TRBV7-2 CASSLAPGPQRAGELFF TGTGCCAGCAGCTTAGCCCCGGGCCCCCAGAGGGCCGGGGAGCTGTTTTTT
TRBJ1-2 TRBD1 NA 15 TRBV28 CASSPTGEASYGYTF TGTGCCAGCAGTCCTACAGGGGAGGCGAGCTATGGCTACACCTTC
TRBJ2-1 TRBD2 NA 16 TRBV7-3 CASSLQPAGGLGEQFF TGTGCCAGCAGCTTACAGCCAGCGGGGGGGCTAGGTGAGCAGTTCTTC
TRBJ2-3 TRBD1 NA 15 TRBV10-3 CAISGTGGLSDTQYF TGTGCCATCAGCGGGACAGGGGGGCTATCAGATACGCAGTATTTT
TRBJ1-5 TRBD1 NA 14 TRBV6-5 CASSNRGNNQPQHF TGTGCCAGCAGTAACAGGGGCAACAATCAGCCCCAGCATTTT
TRBJ2-1 NA NA 16 TRBV24-1 CATSDLSGESYNEQFF TGTGCCACCAGTGATTTGTCGGGAGAGTCCTACAATGAGCAGTTCTTC
TRBJ1-1 NA NA 11 TRBV28 CASSLGPQAFF TGTGCCAGCAGTCTGGGTCCACAGGCTTTCTTT
TRBJ2-1 NA NA 14 TRBV5-6 CASQGPPVYNEQFF TGTGCCAGCCAGGGGCCACCCGTCTACAATGAGCAGTTCTTC
TRBJ2-1 TRBD2 NA 14 TRBV5-1 CASSLGLVGYEQFF TGCGCCAGCAGTTTAGGACTAGTTGGATATGAGCAGTTCTTC
TRBJ2-1 TRBD2 NA 15 TRBV27 CASTKGLAGGWEQFF TGTGCCAGCACAAAAGGACTAGCGGGAGGTTGGGAGCAGTTCTTC
TRBJ1-2 NA NA 14 TRBV21-1 CASSKWQGAFGYTF TGTGCCAGCAGCAAGTGGCAGGGGGCGTTTGGCTACACCTTC
TRBJ1-1 NA NA 13 TRBV5-5 CASSFQGHTEAFF TGTGCCAGCAGCTTCCAGGGTCACACTGAAGCTTTCTTT
TRBJ1-1 NA once 14 TRBV19 CASSGARGNTEAFF TGTGCCAGTAGTGGGGCTAGGGGGAACACTGAAGCTTTCTTT
TRBJ2-1 NA once 11 TRBV20-1 CSARARDEQFF TGCAGTGCTAGGGCCCGTGATGAGCAGTTCTTC
TRBJ2-1 NA NA 15 TRBV5-8 CASSSGQTAYNEQFF TGTGCCAGCAGCTCCGGACAAACGGCATACAATGAGCAGTTCTTC
TRBJ2-7 TRBD1 NA 13 TRBV28 CASSLLSGGEQYF TGTGCCAGCAGTTTATTGTCAGGGGGTGAGCAGTACTTC
TRBJ2-3 TRBD1 NA 15 TRBV10-3 CAIRDRGRGTDTQYF TGTGCCATCAGGGACAGGGGGCGCGGCACAGATACGCAGTATTTT
TRBJ2-5 TRBD2 NA 15 TRBV11-3 CASSLGSSGTETQYF TGTGCCAGCAGCTTAGGAAGTAGCGGGACTGAGACCCAGTACTTC
TRBJ2-7 TRBD2 NA 14 TRBV16 CASRPSGRRAEQYF TGTGCCAGCAGACCTAGCGGGAGAAGGGCCGAGCAGTACTTC
TRBJ1-1 NA NA 15 TRBV28 CASSRGTSGDTEAFF TGTGCCAGCAGCCGAGGGACCTCGGGGGACACTGAAGCTTTCTTT
TRBJ2-5 TRBD2 NA 14 TRBV10-3 CAICRAGVLETQYF TGTGCCATCTGTCGGGCGGGAGTCTTAGAGACCCAGTACTTC
TRBJ2-6 NA NA 17 TRBV3-1/TRBV3-2 CASSHGAMRNGANVLTF TGTGCCAGCAGCCACGGCGCCATGCGGAATGGGGCCAACGTCCTGACTTTC
TRBJ2-5 TRBD1 NA 14 TRBV7-9 CASSFRTGSETQYF TGTGCCAGCAGCTTTCGGACAGGATCAGAGACCCAGTACTTC
TRBJ1-6 NA few 15 TRBV18 CASSFGDTDNSPLHF TGTGCCAGCTCATTTGGCGACACCGATAATTCACCCCTCCACTTT
TRBJ2-7 NA NA 12 TRBV29-1 CSVELQGYEQYF TGCAGCGTTGAACTCCAGGGCTACGAGCAGTACTTC
TRBJ2-1 TRBD2 NA 18 TRBV3-1/TRBV3-2 CASSQRTSGRSSYNEQFF TGTGCCAGCAGCCAAAGGACTAGCGGGAGGAGCTCCTACAATGAGCAGTTCTTC
TRBJ2-1 NA NA 15 TRBV2 CASSDPGSSYNEQFF TGTGCCAGCAGTGATCCCGGTAGCTCCTACAATGAGCAGTTCTTC
TRBJ2-7 TRBD2 few 14 TRBV5-1 CASSLLAGPYEQYF TGCGCCAGCAGCTTGCTAGCGGGCCCGTACGAGCAGTACTTC
TRBJ1-2 NA NA 15 TRBV28 CASSSSTTGWGGYTF TGTGCCAGCAGTTCTTCTACAACAGGGTGGGGTGGCTACACCTTC
TRBJ1-5 NA NA 14 TRBV6-5 CASSYERSNQPQHF TGTGCCAGCAGTTACGAGAGAAGCAATCAGCCCCAGCATTTT
TRBJ2-3 NA NA 15 TRBV7-9 CASSRDSTSTDTQYF TGTGCCAGCAGCCGCGACTCGACTAGCACAGATACGCAGTATTTT
TRBJ1-6 NA few 13 TRBV12-3/TRBV12-4 CASTQLENSPLHF TGTGCCAGCACCCAACTAGAGAATTCACCCCTCCACTTT
TRBJ2-7 NA NA 13 TRBV29-1 CSVEGAGINEQYF TGCAGCGTTGAAGGGGCAGGGATCAACGAGCAGTACTTC
TRBJ1-4 NA NA 15 TRBV5-6 CASSLEVAPREKLFF TGTGCCAGCAGCTTGGAGGTCGCCCCGCGGGAAAAACTGTTTTTT
TRBJ2-7 TRBD2 NA 12 TRBV6-5 CASRKTSGLQYF TGTGCCAGCAGGAAGACTAGCGGGCTGCAGTACTTC
TRBJ1-2 TRBD1 NA 14 TRBV19 CASSGSGTGYGYTF TGTGCCAGTAGTGGTTCCGGGACAGGGTATGGCTACACCTTC
TRBJ2-7 NA medium-sized 12 TRBV29-1 CSVRGQVDEQYF TGCAGCGTTAGAGGGCAGGTCGACGAGCAGTACTTC
TRBJ2-7 NA NA 14 TRBV19 CASSMQGQNYEQYF TGTGCCAGTAGTATGCAGGGTCAAAATTACGAGCAGTACTTC
TRBJ1-4 TRBD1 once 16 TRBV28 CASSSGRGPRFEKLFF TGTGCCAGCAGTTCCGGCAGGGGGCCGAGATTTGAAAAACTGTTTTTT
TRBJ1-1 TRBD1 NA 14 TRBV7-9 CASSPQGGNTEAFF TGTGCCAGCAGCCCACAGGGGGGGAACACTGAAGCTTTCTTT
TRBJ2-5 TRBD1 once 12 TRBV24-1 CATQGAGETQYF TGTGCCACGCAGGGGGCGGGAGAGACCCAGTACTTC
TRBJ2-1 NA NA 15 TRBV19 CASSMVLADYNEQFF TGTGCCAGTAGTATGGTGCTAGCTGACTACAATGAGCAGTTCTTC
TRBJ1-5 NA NA 16 TRBV28 CASRIYRTVSGQPQHF TGTGCCAGCAGAATCTATCGGACAGTCTCGGGGCAGCCCCAGCATTTT
TRBJ2-7 TRBD1 NA 14 TRBV5-4 CASSQWVGGAVSNF TGTGCCAGCAGCCAATGGGTAGGGGGCGCCGTGTCCAACTTC
TRBJ2-2 NA NA 15 TRBV6-5 CASSYSGQNTGELFF TGTGCCAGCAGTTACTCGGGCCAGAACACCGGGGAGCTGTTTTTT
TRBJ2-7 TRBD1 NA 14 TRBV6-2/TRBV6-3 CASTPGQGASEQYF TGTGCCAGCACCCCGGGACAGGGGGCGTCGGAGCAGTACTTC
TRBJ1-1 NA NA 13 TRBV11-1 CASSQGKNTEAFF TGTGCCAGCAGCCAGGGGAAGAACACTGAAGCTTTCTTT